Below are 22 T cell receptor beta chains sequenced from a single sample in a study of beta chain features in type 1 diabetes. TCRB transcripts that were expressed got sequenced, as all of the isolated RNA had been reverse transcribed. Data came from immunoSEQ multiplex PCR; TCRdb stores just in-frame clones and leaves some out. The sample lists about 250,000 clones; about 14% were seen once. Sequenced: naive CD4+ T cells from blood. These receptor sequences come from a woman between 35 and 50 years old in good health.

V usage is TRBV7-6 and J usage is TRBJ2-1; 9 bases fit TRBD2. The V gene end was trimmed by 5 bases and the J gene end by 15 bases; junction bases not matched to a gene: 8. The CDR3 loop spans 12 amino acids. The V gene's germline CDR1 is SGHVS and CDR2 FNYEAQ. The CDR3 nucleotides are TGTGCCAGCAGCGAGCCTAGCGGGGAATCGTTCTTC. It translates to CASSEPSGESFF.

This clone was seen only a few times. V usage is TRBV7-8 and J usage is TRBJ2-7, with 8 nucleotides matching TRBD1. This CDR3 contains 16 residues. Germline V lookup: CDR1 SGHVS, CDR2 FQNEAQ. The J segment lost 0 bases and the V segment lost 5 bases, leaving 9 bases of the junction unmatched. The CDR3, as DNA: TGTGCCAGCAGCCGCCCGCGACAGGGGCCCTCCTACGAGCAGTACTTC. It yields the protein CASSRPRQGPSYEQYF.

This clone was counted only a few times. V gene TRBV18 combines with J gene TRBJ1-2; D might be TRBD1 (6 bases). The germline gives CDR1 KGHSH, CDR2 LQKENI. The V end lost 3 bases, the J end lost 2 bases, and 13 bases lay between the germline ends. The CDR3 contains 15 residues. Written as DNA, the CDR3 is TGTGCCAGCTCACCGCGACAGGAGCCGAACTATGGCTACACCTTC. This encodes CASSPRQEPNYGYTF.

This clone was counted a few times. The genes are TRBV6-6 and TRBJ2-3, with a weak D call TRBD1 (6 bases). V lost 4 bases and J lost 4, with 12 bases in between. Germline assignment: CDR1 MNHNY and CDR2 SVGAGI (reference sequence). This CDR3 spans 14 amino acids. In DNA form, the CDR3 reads TGTGCCAGCAGTTTGGGGGCCGGGTCAGATACGCAGTATTTT. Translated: CASSLGAGSDTQYF.

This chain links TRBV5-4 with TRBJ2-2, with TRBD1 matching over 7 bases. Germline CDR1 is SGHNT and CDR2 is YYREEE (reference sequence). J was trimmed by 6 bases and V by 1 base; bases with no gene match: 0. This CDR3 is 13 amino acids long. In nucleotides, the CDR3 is TGTGCCAGCAGCTTGACAGGGGCCGGGGAGCTGTTTTTT. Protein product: CASSLTGAGELFF. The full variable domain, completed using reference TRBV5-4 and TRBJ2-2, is ETGVTQSPTHLIKTRGQQVTLRCSSQSGHNTVSWYQQALGQGPQFIFQYYREEENGRGNFPPRFSGLQFPNYSSELNVNALELDDSALYLCASSLTGAGELFFGEGSRLTVL.

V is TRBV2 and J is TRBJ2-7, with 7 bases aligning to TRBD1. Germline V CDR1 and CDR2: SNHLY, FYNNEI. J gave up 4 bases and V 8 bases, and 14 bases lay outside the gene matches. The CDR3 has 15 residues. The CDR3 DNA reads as TGTGCCAGCTGTACAGGGGCCGCTGCTAAATACGAGCAGTACTTC. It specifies CASCTGAAAKYEQYF.

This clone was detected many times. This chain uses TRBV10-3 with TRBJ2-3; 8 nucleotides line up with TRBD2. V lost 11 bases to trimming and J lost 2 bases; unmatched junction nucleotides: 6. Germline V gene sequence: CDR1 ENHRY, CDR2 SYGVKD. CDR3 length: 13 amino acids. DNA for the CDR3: TGTGCCCTCGGGACTAGAGACACAGATACGCAGTATTTT. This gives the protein CALGTRDTDTQYF.

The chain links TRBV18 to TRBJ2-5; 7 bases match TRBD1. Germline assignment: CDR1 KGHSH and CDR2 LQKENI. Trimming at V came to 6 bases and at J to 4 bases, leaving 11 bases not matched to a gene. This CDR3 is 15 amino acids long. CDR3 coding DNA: TGTGCCAGCTCTCTCGTACAGGGGATCAGAGAGACCCAGTACTTC. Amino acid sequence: CASSLVQGIRETQYF.

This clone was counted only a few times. CDR3 region: CASSVGGAGAQPQHF. DNA of the CDR3: TGTGCCAGCAGCGTAGGGGGTGCTGGGGCTCAGCCCCAGCATTTT. The rearrangement uses TRBV9 and TRBJ1-5; D is perhaps TRBD1 (5 bases). This CDR3 has 15 residues. Trimming took 0 bases from V and 6 from J, leaving 13 bases between them. CDR1 is SGDLS and CDR2 is YYNGEE in the germline V gene.

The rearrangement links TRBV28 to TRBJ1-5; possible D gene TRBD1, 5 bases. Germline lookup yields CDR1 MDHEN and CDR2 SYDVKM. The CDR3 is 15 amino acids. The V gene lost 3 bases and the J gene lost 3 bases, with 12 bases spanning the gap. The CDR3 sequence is CASSFDSKHNQPQHF. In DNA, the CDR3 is TGTGCCAGCAGTTTCGACAGCAAGCACAATCAGCCCCAGCATTTT.

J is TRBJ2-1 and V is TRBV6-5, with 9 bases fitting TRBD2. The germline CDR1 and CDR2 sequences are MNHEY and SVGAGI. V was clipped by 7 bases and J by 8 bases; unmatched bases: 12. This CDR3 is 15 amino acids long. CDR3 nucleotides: TGTGCCAGCATTCCGTTGGGCGGGGGGGCCCATGAGCAGTTCTTC. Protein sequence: CASIPLGGGAHEQFF.

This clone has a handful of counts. CDR3 sequence (DNA): TGTGCCAGCAGCGCCACCCCGGGCGGGGGGCAAGAGACCCAGTACTTC. It is translated as CASSATPGGGQETQYF. The V call is TRBV11-2, the J call TRBJ2-5, with 8 bases identical to TRBD2. Per germline, CDR1 SGHAT and CDR2 FQNNGV. The CDR3 is 16 amino acids. With 5 bases clipped from V and 2 bases from J, the junction kept 10 bases outside the gene matches.

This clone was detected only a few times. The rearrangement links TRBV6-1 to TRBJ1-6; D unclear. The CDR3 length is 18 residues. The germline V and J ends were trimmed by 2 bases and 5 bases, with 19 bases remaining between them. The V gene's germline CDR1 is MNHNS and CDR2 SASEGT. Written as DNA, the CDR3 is TGTGCCAGCAGTGAAAGGTTCTTTTGGGCAGCTGATAATTCACCCCTCCACTTT. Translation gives CASSERFFWAADNSPLHF.

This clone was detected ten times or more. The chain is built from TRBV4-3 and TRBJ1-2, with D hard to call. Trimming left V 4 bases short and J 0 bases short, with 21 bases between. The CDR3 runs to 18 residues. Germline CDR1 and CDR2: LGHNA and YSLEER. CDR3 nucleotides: TGCGCCAGCAGCCCCCGCGGTCAAAGTGGCGATTCTAACTATGGCTACACCTTC. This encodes CASSPRGQSGDSNYGYTF.

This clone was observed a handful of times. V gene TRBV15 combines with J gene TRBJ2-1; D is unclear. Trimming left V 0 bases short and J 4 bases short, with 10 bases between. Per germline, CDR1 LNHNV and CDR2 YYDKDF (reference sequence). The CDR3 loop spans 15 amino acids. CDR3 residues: CATSREKNRYNEQFF. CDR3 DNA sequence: TGTGCCACCAGCAGAGAAAAAAACCGGTACAATGAGCAGTTCTTC.

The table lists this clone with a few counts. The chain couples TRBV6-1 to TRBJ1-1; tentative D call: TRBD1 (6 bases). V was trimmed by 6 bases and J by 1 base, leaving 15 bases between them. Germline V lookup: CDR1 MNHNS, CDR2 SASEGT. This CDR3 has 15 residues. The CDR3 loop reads CASRAYRQANTEAFF. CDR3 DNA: TGTGCCAGCAGAGCCTATAGACAGGCGAACACTGAAGCTTTCTTT.

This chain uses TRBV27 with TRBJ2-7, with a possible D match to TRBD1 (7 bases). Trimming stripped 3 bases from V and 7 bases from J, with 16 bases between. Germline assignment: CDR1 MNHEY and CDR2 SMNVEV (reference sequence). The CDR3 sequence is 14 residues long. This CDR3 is CASSFRGRGVEQYF. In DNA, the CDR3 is TGTGCCAGCAGTTTCCGGGGCAGGGGGGTGGAGCAGTACTTC.

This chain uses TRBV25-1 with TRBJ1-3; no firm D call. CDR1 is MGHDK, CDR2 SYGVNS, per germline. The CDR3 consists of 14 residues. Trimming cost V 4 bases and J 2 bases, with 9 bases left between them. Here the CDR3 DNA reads TGTGCCAGCAGTGCCGAGGGTGCTGGAAACACCATATATTTT. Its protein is CASSAEGAGNTIYF.

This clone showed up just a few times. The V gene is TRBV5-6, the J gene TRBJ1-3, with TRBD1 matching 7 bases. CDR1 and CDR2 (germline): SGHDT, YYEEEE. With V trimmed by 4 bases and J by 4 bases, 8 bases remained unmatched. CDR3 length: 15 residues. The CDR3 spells CASSPVGQNGNTIYF. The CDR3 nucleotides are TGTGCCAGCAGCCCGGTGGGACAGAACGGAAACACCATATATTTT. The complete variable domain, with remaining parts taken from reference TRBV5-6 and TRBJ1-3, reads DAGVTQSPTHLIKTRGQQVTLRCSPKSGHDTVSWYQQALGQGPQFIFQYYEEEERQRGNFPDRFSGHQFPNYSSELNVNALLLGDSALYLCASSPVGQNGNTIYFGEGSWLTVV.

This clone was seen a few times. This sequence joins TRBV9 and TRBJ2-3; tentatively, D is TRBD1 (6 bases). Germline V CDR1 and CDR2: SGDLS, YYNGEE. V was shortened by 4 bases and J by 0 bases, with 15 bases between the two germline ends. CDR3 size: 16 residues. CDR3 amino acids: CASSPGEGRSTDTQYF. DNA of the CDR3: TGTGCCAGCAGCCCAGGGGAAGGCAGGAGCACAGATACGCAGTATTTT.

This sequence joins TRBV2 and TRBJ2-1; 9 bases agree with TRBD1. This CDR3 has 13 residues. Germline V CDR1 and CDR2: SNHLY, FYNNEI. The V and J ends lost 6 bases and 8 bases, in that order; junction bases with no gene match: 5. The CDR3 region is CASSVRTGDEQFF. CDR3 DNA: TGTGCCAGCAGCGTACGGACAGGGGATGAGCAGTTCTTC.

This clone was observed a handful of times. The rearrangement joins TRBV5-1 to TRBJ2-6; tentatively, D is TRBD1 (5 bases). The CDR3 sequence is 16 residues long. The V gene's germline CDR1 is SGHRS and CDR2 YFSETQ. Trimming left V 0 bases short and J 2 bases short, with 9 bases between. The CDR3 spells CASSLEQVAGANVLTF. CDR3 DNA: TGCGCCAGCAGCTTGGAACAGGTAGCTGGGGCCAACGTCCTGACTTTC.